The next 6 T cell receptor beta chains were all read from a single sample in a study of T cell clonality in common variable immunodeficiency. Notes on the study in general: Fewer deletions and N-nucleotide insertions were reportedly seen in common variable immunodeficiency TCR beta sequences.

These receptors' targets are unknown. This table comes from immunoSEQ multiplex PCR, and its TCRdb copy is limited to in-frame clones, with some not included. Observed in the sample are under 15,000 clones, none of them singletons. Sequencing was carried out using peripheral blood mononuclear cells. Receptors were obtained from a human donor with common variable immunodeficiency.

This clone was recorded many times. The junction differs from germline at one of its ends, possibly a read error. The read is 3 residues too short to cover the CDR3 end, so that end is filled in from the germline J gene. This sequence joins TRBV6-1 and TRBJ2-1, with 8 bases aligning to TRBD1. CDR1 is MNHNS and CDR2 is SASEGT in the germline V gene. CDR3 length equals 15 residues. CDR3 sequence: CASREDRGAYNEQFF. The CDR3 bases that were read are TGTGCCAGCAGGGAAGACAGGGGAGCTTACAATGAG.

As concerns this clone: The read gets to within 3 residues of the CDR3 end, and the germline J gene fills in the rest. This sequence joins TRBV2 and TRBJ2-5; tentative D call: TRBD1 (5 bases). The CDR3 extends over 12 amino acids. Germline V gene lookup returns CDR1 SNHLY and CDR2 FYNNEI. Trimming pared 8 bases from V and 3 bases from J, leaving 10 bases between. The CDR3 DNA, read in part, is TGTGCCAGCCCCTCAGGGAAAGAGACC. Its translation is CASPSGKET. The complete CDR3 sequence is CASPSGKETQYF.

This clone was detected a few times. From the germline J gene comes the end of the CDR3, since the read stops 3 residues before it. The chain joins TRBV19 to TRBJ2-7; D remains ambiguous. The CDR3 covers 12 residues. Trimming left V 5 bases short and J 4 bases short, with 9 bases between. Per the germline V gene, CDR1 is LNHDA and CDR2 is SQIVND (reference sequence). This chain's CDR3 is CASSAATYEQYF. The part of the CDR3 DNA that was read is TGTGCCAGTAGTGCGGCCACATACGAG.

As regards this clone: The read terminates 3 residues ahead of where the CDR3 ends, so the germline J gene completes it. This chain joins TRBV19 and TRBJ2-3, with 9 bases aligning to TRBD1. The CDR3 is 15 amino acids. Per germline, CDR1 LNHDA and CDR2 SQIVND (reference sequence). V shed 9 bases, J shed 0 bases, and the junction held 7 bases outside the gene matches. The CDR3 bases that were read are TGTGCCAGCTCCCGGGACAGGGTCAGCACAGATACG. It specifies CASSRDRVSTDT. In full, the CDR3 is CASSRDRVSTDTQYF.

This clone was recorded many times. The read terminates 3 residues before the CDR3 end, so the remaining end is supplied by the germline J gene. The chain has TRBV19 and TRBJ2-7; perhaps TRBD2 as D (6 bases). Germline CDR1 and CDR2: LNHDA and SQIVND (reference sequence). The CDR3 runs 14 residues. The V end lost 3 bases, the J end lost 5 bases, and 14 bases lay between the germline ends. The CDR3 bases that were read are TGTGCCAGTAGTATTCAGGGAGGCCGCCACGAG. It translates to CASSIQGGRHE. In full, the CDR3 reads CASSIQGGRHEQYF.

Only a few counts were recorded for this clone. The read terminates 3 residues ahead of where the CDR3 ends, so the germline J gene completes it. Different DNA sequences within this sample yield the same CDR3. This chain connects TRBV2 to TRBJ1-2; 7 nucleotides agree with TRBD1. Germline loops: CDR1 SNHLY, CDR2 FYNNEI. This CDR3 is built from 13 residues. The DNA read from the CDR3 is TGTGCCAGCAGTGTGTTGGGACAGCAAGGC. Its translation is CASSVLGQQG. The full-length CDR3 reads as CASSVLGQQGYTF.